A single sample gave rise to the 29 T cell receptor beta chains below, sequenced in a study of blood T cell repertoires in COVID-19. TCRdb keeps only in-frame clones here, not all; method: immunoSEQ multiplex PCR. The top ten hold around 11% of the sample, which has a few hundred thousand clones, 88% seen once. Sequenced: peripheral blood. The receptors were gathered from a woman aged 25-40 years with COVID-19, enrolled during active disease.

The V call is TRBV18, the J call TRBJ1-4; 8 bases are shared with TRBD1. CDR1 KGHSH and CDR2 LQKENI come from the germline V gene. Losses at the gene ends were 6 bases for V and 3 bases for J; bases not matched to a gene: 3. The CDR3 spans 14 residues. CDR3 amino acids: CASSRQGSNEKLFF. In DNA, the CDR3 is TGTGCCAGCTCCCGACAGGGGTCTAATGAAAAACTGTTTTTT.

In regard to this clone: The sample contains more than one DNA sequence encoding this CDR3. The CDR3 bases are TGTGCCAGCAGCCCCAGGGGGTATAATTCACCCCTCCACTTT. This translates into CASSPRGYNSPLHF. This chain joins TRBV3-1 (or the pseudogene TRBV3-2) and TRBJ1-6; 7 bases are a match to TRBD1. In germline, CDR1 is LGHDT, CDR2 YNNKEL (reference sequence). V gave up 4 bases and J gave up 4 bases; unmatched junction bases: 1. The CDR3 consists of 14 residues.

The genes are TRBV28 and TRBJ2-7; 8 positions agree with TRBD2. Looked up from germline, CDR1 is MDHEN and CDR2 is SYDVKM. Losses at the gene ends were 4 bases for V and 1 base for J; bases not matched to a gene: 12. This CDR3 spans 17 amino acids. The chain's CDR3 is CASSSRSAGGWSYEQYF. Here the CDR3 DNA reads TGTGCCAGCAGTTCCCGAAGTGCGGGAGGTTGGTCCTACGAGCAGTACTTC.

The V and J genes are TRBV4-1 and TRBJ2-7; D gene unclear. The germline V gene encodes CDR1 MGHRA and CDR2 YSYEKL. V shed 2 bases and J shed 0 bases, with 11 bases lying between them. The CDR3 has 15 amino acids. CDR3 sequence: CASSQMAGLSYEQYF. The CDR3 bases are TGCGCCAGCAGCCAAATGGCAGGTCTCTCCTACGAGCAGTACTTC.

The chain combines TRBV10-3 with TRBJ2-3; 9 nucleotides match TRBD2. Germline V lookup: CDR1 ENHRY, CDR2 SYGVKD. The CDR3 totals 15 residues. The J segment lost 3 bases and the V segment lost 4 bases, leaving 5 bases of the junction unmatched. The CDR3 nucleotides are TGTGCCATCAGTGTTCGGACTAGCGAGACAGATACGCAGTATTTT. Translation gives CAISVRTSETDTQYF.

The V and J genes are TRBV5-4 and TRBJ2-1; D not resolved. The length of the CDR3 is 14 residues. V was clipped by 0 bases and J by 0 bases, with 4 bases between them. Germline assignment: CDR1 SGHNT and CDR2 YYREEE (reference sequence). CDR3 coding DNA: TGTGCCAGCAGCTTGGCCGGCTCCTACAATGAGCAGTTCTTC. Residues: CASSLAGSYNEQFF.

The rearrangement uses TRBV10-3 and TRBJ2-7, with a tentative D call TRBD1 (5 bases). CDR1 is ENHRY and CDR2 is SYGVKD in the germline V gene. The CDR3 is made up of 14 amino acids. Trimming removed 4 bases at V and 4 bases at J, with 14 bases between. CDR3 coding DNA: TGTGCCATCAGTGGACAGTCATCCCGTTACGAGCAGTACTTC. It specifies CAISGQSSRYEQYF.

The chain joins TRBV7-2 to TRBJ2-2; 13 nucleotides line up with TRBD2. The ends lost 0 bases at V and 5 bases at J; junction bases unmatched: 3. The germline V gene has CDR1 SGHTA and CDR2 FQGNSA. This CDR3 comprises 17 residues. CDR3 region: CASSLAVTSGRTGELFF. For the CDR3, the DNA is TGTGCCAGCAGCTTAGCGGTGACTAGCGGGAGGACCGGGGAGCTGTTTTTT.

This chain connects TRBV6-5 to TRBJ2-5, with D perhaps matching TRBD2 (6 bases). Germline V gene sequence: CDR1 MNHEY, CDR2 SVGAGI. The CDR3 contains 14 residues. Trimming shortened V by 2 bases and J by 7 bases, and 14 bases separated the two germline ends. The CDR3 DNA reads as TGTGCCAGCAGTTACGGGACTCGACGTGGGACCCAGTACTTC. Amino acids: CASSYGTRRGTQYF.

V gene TRBV11-3 combines with J gene TRBJ2-1, with a tentative D call TRBD2 (5 bases). The CDR3 is 15 amino acids. Germline loops: CDR1 SGHNT, CDR2 YENEEA. Trimming removed 1 base at V and 1 base at J, with 8 bases between. The CDR3, as DNA: TGTGCCAGCAGCTTAGGAGGCGGGTCCTACAATGAGCAGTTCTTC. The encoded protein is CASSLGGGSYNEQFF. The full variable domain, with the rest looked up from reference TRBV11-3 and TRBJ2-1, is EAGVVQSPRYKIIEKKQPVAFWCNPISGHNTLYWYLQNLGQGPELLIRYENEEAVDDSQLPKDRFSAERLKGVDSTLKIQPAELGDSAVYLCASSLGGGSYNEQFFGPGTRLTVL.

J is TRBJ2-1 and V is TRBV5-1; 7 positions match TRBD1. The V gene's germline CDR1 is SGHRS and CDR2 YFSETQ. The CDR3 spans 13 residues. V lost 7 bases to trimming and J lost 5 bases; unmatched junction nucleotides: 6. CDR3 region: CASSWTGNNEQFF. As DNA, the CDR3 is TGCGCCAGCTCTTGGACAGGCAACAATGAGCAGTTCTTC.

This chain uses TRBV30 with TRBJ2-1; TRBD1 agrees at 8 bases. V trimming: 1 base; J trimming: 6 bases; junction bases outside the gene matches: 5. This CDR3 contains 14 residues. CDR1 is GTSNPN and CDR2 is SVGIG in the germline V gene (reference sequence). The CDR3 region is CAWSAGTGINEQFF. In DNA form, the CDR3 reads TGTGCCTGGAGTGCCGGGACAGGCATCAATGAGCAGTTCTTC.

The chain has TRBV7-2 and TRBJ1-4; 8 bases fit TRBD1. V lost 5 bases to trimming and J lost 5 bases; unmatched junction nucleotides: 7. Germline V gene sequence: CDR1 SGHTA, CDR2 FQGNSA. The length of the CDR3 is 15 residues. CDR3 region: CASSPRTGNNEKLFF. In nucleotides, the CDR3 is TGTGCCAGCAGCCCGCGGACAGGGAACAATGAAAAACTGTTTTTT.

This clone came up once. The gene calls are TRBV10-2 and TRBJ2-7, with unresolved D. There are 12 residues in the CDR3. The V end lost 3 bases, the J end lost 2 bases, and 5 bases lay between the germline ends. Germline V gives CDR1 WSHSY, CDR2 SAAADI. CDR3 region: CASSDQTYEQYF. CDR3 nucleotide sequence: TGCGCCAGCAGTGACCAGACCTACGAGCAGTACTTC.

The V gene is TRBV7-2, the J gene TRBJ1-2, with 11 bases identical to TRBD1. This CDR3 has 17 residues. From germline, CDR1 is SGHTA and CDR2 FQGNSA. V lost 4 bases to trimming and J lost 6 bases; unmatched junction nucleotides: 13. The CDR3 protein is CASSYRLGQGDDDGYTF. CDR3 nucleotide sequence: TGTGCCAGCAGCTACCGCCTGGGACAGGGGGATGATGATGGCTACACCTTC. The complete variable domain, with remaining parts taken from reference TRBV7-2 and TRBJ1-2, reads GAGVSQSPSNKVTEKGKDVELRCDPISGHTALYWYRQSLGQGLEFLIYFQGNSAPDKSGLPSDRFSAERTGGSVSTLTIQRTQQEDSAVYLCASSYRLGQGDDDGYTFGSGTRLTVV.

The gene calls are TRBV30 and TRBJ1-1; D might be TRBD1 (6 bases). Germline V gene lookup returns CDR1 GTSNPN and CDR2 SVGIG (reference sequence). V was pared by 2 bases and J by 9 bases, with 10 bases between. CDR3 length: 11 amino acids. CDR3 sequence (DNA): TGTGCCTGGAGTCCCGGGACAAAAGCTTTCTTT. As protein: CAWSPGTKAFF.

The gene calls are TRBV25-1 and TRBJ2-5; TRBD2 agrees at 10 bases. The CDR3 is 16 residues long. V lost 2 bases and J lost 4; bases outside the gene matches: 7. Germline V gives CDR1 MGHDK, CDR2 SYGVNS. CDR3 nucleotide sequence: TGTGCCAGCAGTGAAGCTCTAGCGGGAGCAGGAGAGACCCAGTACTTC. It specifies CASSEALAGAGETQYF.

V gene TRBV5-1 combines with J gene TRBJ2-2; 9 bases line up with TRBD1. The V gene end was trimmed by 4 bases and the J gene end by 4 bases; junction bases not matched to a gene: 8. Germline loops: CDR1 SGHRS, CDR2 YFSETQ. This CDR3 has 16 amino acids. In DNA, the CDR3 is TGCGCCAGCAGCACAGGCCCGGGACAGGGCACCGGGGAGCTGTTTTTT. This sequence encodes CASSTGPGQGTGELFF.

CDR3 DNA: TGTGCCAGCAGGCAACGAGCGGGAGCGAACGGGGAGCTGTTTTTT. It codes for CASRQRAGANGELFF. The rearrangement uses TRBV7-6 and TRBJ2-2; 8 nucleotides align to TRBD2. This CDR3 has 15 amino acids. Germline V gene sequence: CDR1 SGHVS, CDR2 FNYEAQ. V lost 6 bases to trimming and J lost 7 bases; unmatched junction nucleotides: 10.

This chain uses TRBV30 with TRBJ1-1; D is uncertain. There are 14 residues in the CDR3. Germline V gene data show CDR1 as GTSNPN and CDR2 as SVGIG (reference sequence). V was pared by 4 bases and J by 7 bases, with 19 bases between. The CDR3 reads CAWTETLAGGEAFF. The CDR3 bases are TGTGCCTGGACAGAGACACTCGCCGGTGGTGAAGCTTTCTTT.

The genes are TRBV6-5 and TRBJ1-2; TRBD1 is a possible D gene (5 bases). Germline V gene sequence: CDR1 MNHEY, CDR2 SVGAGI. This CDR3 contains 14 residues. Trimming took off 4 bases at V and 4 bases at J, with 13 bases between the two ends. The CDR3 protein is CASSSGGSGYGYTF. CDR3 sequence (DNA): TGTGCCAGCAGTTCCGGGGGTTCCGGCTATGGCTACACCTTC.

The sample holds one count of this clone. The chain recombines TRBV4-3 with TRBJ2-7; 10 nucleotides match TRBD2. The junction had 5 bases not matched to a gene; V was cut back by 0 bases and J by 3 bases. The CDR3 spans 16 residues. CDR1 and CDR2 from the germline V gene are LGHNA and YSLEER. The DNA of the CDR3 is TGCGCCAGCAGCCAAGATTTCCTAGCGGGAGTCTACGAGCAGTACTTC. Encoded protein: CASSQDFLAGVYEQYF.

Worth noting for this clone: This CDR3 fails to terminate in the conserved phenylalanine or tryptophan, so it likely reflects a read error. The DNA is left out, because the CDR3 cannot be placed on it with certainty; the CDR3 is given as TCRdb lists it. The chain employs TRBV11-3 and TRBJ2-3; TRBD1 is the table's D call, not checked against the DNA. Inclusive of both ends, the CDR3 amounts to 10 amino acids. Germline-derived CDR1 and CDR2 are SGHNT and YENEEA. CDR3: CASSGGTLGE.

The V call is TRBV4-1, the J call TRBJ1-1, with TRBD1 matching 7 bases. V was pared by 2 bases and J by 5 bases, with 5 bases of the junction left unmatched. This CDR3 contains 14 residues. In germline, CDR1 is MGHRA, CDR2 YSYEKL. The CDR3 protein is CASSQMQGETEAFF. CDR3 coding DNA: TGCGCCAGCAGCCAAATGCAGGGGGAAACTGAAGCTTTCTTT.

The V gene is TRBV15, the J gene TRBJ2-5; D unclear. Germline CDR1 reads LNHNV; CDR2 reads YYDKDF (reference sequence). CDR3 size: 15 residues. The V end was cut by 0 bases, the J end by 2 bases, with 10 bases between. The CDR3 sequence is CATSRDLAVQETQYF. The CDR3 coding sequence is TGTGCCACCAGCAGAGATCTTGCGGTGCAAGAGACCCAGTACTTC.

The chain carries TRBV5-6 and TRBJ2-1; 8 bases agree with TRBD2. The CDR3 covers 15 residues. The V segment lost 0 bases and the J segment 10 bases; nucleotides outside the gene matches: 9. Germline V gene data show CDR1 as SGHDT and CDR2 as YYEEEE. The CDR3 protein is CASSLVSGISSEQFF. In DNA, the CDR3 is TGTGCCAGCAGCTTGGTTAGCGGGATCTCGTCCGAGCAGTTCTTC.

The rearrangement joins TRBV27 to TRBJ1-5, with D possibly being TRBD1 (5 bases). Germline assignment: CDR1 MNHEY and CDR2 SMNVEV (reference sequence). V was pared by 3 bases and J by 3 bases, with 12 bases between. The CDR3 has 15 amino acids. Here the CDR3 reads CASSFSGRINQPQHF. Here the CDR3 DNA reads TGTGCCAGCAGTTTTTCAGGGAGGATCAATCAGCCCCAGCATTTT.

This chain links TRBV4-2 with TRBJ2-2; 9 nucleotides match TRBD2. V trimming: 0 bases; J trimming: 5 bases; junction bases outside the gene matches: 4. The CDR3 extends over 16 amino acids. Per germline, CDR1 LGHNA and CDR2 YNFKEQ. CDR3 in amino acids: CASSQDVAGETGELFF. The CDR3 DNA follows: TGTGCCAGCAGCCAAGATGTAGCGGGAGAAACCGGGGAGCTGTTTTTT.

The gene calls are TRBV27 and TRBJ1-6; no clear D gene. Germline loops: CDR1 MNHEY, CDR2 SMNVEV (reference sequence). V was shortened by 5 bases and J by 4 bases, with 18 bases between the two germline ends. The CDR3 is 17 amino acids. This CDR3 reads CASSPEAPVYYNSPLHF. The CDR3 nucleotides are TGTGCCAGCAGTCCTGAGGCCCCGGTTTATTATAATTCACCCCTCCACTTT.